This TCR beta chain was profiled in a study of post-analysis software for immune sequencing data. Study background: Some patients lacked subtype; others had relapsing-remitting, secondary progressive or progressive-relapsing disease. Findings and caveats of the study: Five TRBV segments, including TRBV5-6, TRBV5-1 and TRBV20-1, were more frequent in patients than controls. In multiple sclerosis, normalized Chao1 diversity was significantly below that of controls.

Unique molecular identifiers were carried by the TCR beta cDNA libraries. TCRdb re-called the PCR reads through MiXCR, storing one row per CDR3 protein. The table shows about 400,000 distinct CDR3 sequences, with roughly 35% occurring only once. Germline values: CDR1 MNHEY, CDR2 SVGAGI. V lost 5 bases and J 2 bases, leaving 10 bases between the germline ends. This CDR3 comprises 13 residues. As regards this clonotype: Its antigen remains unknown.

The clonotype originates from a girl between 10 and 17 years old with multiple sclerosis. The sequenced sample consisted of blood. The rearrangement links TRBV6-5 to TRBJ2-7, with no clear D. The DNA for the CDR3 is TGTGCCAGCAGTCCCGTAAGAACCTACGAGCAGTACTTC. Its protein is CASSPVRTYEQYF.